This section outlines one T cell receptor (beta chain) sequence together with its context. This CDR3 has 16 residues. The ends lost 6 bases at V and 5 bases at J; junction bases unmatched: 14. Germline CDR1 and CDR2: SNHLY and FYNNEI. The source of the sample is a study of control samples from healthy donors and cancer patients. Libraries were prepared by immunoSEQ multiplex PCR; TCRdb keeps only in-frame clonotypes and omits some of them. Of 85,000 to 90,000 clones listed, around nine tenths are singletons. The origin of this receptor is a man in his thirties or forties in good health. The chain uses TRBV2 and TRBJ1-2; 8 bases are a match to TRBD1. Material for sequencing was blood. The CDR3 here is CASSRNGGQGGYGYTF. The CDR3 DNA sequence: TGTGCCAGCAGCCGAAACGGAGGACAGGGAGGGTATGGCTACACCTTC.